This TCR beta chain was identified during a study of regulatory T cells in long-lasting Graves disease. Whole-study results and caveats: Accuracy might have suffered from few samples. Not thyroid tissue but only peripheral blood was studied.

Assembly of TCR beta libraries relied on iRepertoire HTBI primers together with Arm-PCR of CDR3 regions. MiXCR, applied by TCRdb to the multiplex PCR reads, yields one record per CDR3 protein. Of 450,000 to 600,000 distinct CDR3 sequences listed, roughly 16% are singletons. This sample's time point: newly diagnosed GD, antithyroid drugs for less than 3 months. Generation of the TCR library employed RNA extracted from PBMCs. A blood draw put 8 to 10 milliliters of peripheral blood into EDTA tubes. CDR1 is SGHRS, CDR2 YFSETQ, per germline. The V and J ends lost 1 base and 2 bases respectively, with 10 bases between them. This CDR3 is 14 amino acids long. This clonotype was seen many times. Its antigen is unidentified. These same data were also listed under a study on T cells in Graves' hyperthyroidism and ophthalmopathy.

The chain couples TRBV5-1 to TRBJ2-7; maybe TRBD1 (5 bases). The sequencing used peripheral blood mononuclear cells (PBMCs), collected at new diagnosis, from a patient treated with antithyroid drugs. The clonotype was recovered from a man aged 35 to 55 with Graves disease. The CDR3 spells CASSLSGLPYEQYF. As DNA, the CDR3 is TGCGCCAGCAGCTTGTCAGGGCTTCCCTACGAGCAGTACTTC.